The text below deals with one TCR beta chain. Germline CDR1 WSHSY, CDR2 SAAADI. There are 12 residues in the CDR3. Trimming took off 3 bases at V and 5 bases at J, with 5 bases between the two ends. The sample belongs to a study of blood T cell repertoires in COVID-19. Overall study context: T cells, B-cell-depleted T cells, or PBMCs supplied cDNA or gDNA.

Authors' analysis steps: Reference gene primer amplification yielded estimated nucleated cell counts. Here immunoSEQ multiplex PCR was the method, and the copy in TCRdb shows in-frame clones only, minus some. V, J and clone size are taken as reported in that table, and D and trimming were inferred from the DNA itself. The table shows 300,000 to 350,000 clones, with approximately 90% occurring only once. The sequenced material came from peripheral blood. V and J are TRBV10-2 and TRBJ1-5, with D unresolved. The sequence derives from a woman between 25 and 40 years old with COVID-19, enrolled during active disease. CDR3 loop: CASSERDQPQHF. Written as DNA, the CDR3 is TGCGCCAGCAGTGAAAGAGATCAGCCCCAGCATTTT.